A selection of T cell receptor beta chains follows, all from one sample in a study of T cell responses to AZD1222 COVID-19 vaccine. Measured with immunoSEQ multiplex PCR; TCRdb has only the in-frame clones, and not every one. This table has 120,000 or so clones, around nine tenths appearing once. Source: peripheral blood, taken on day 0 of AZD1222 vaccination. Source of these receptors: an adult in good health. Each CDR3 is given with its conserved first and last residue.

CDR3: CASSRGLAGRDNEQFF
V: TRBV6-2/TRBV6-3

CDR3: CAWSVLLPPRERLDF
V: TRBV30

CDR3: CASRTGTGGWTEAFF
V: TRBV6-5

CDR3: CASSQDLSGSEPYNEQFF
V: TRBV3-1/TRBV3-2

CDR3: CASSLYGRELKAFF
V: TRBV27

CDR3: CASSSGGDTQYF
V: TRBV7-3

CDR3: CASSKLKTVTDEQYF
V: TRBV2

CDR3: CASSLGTVNSPLHF
V: TRBV5-1

CDR3: CASSPIGGVNQPQHF
V: TRBV5-1

CDR3: CASSLEGDNNSPLHF
V: TRBV5-1

CDR3: CASSDYRDYGYTF
V: TRBV2

CDR3: CASREQGAEAFF
V: TRBV5-4

CDR3: CASSDSLPPTGGYSNQPQHF
V: TRBV6-4

CDR3: CASSVFSGSYNEQFF
V: TRBV25-1

CDR3: CASSESLPYEQYF
V: TRBV6-1

CDR3: CASSIAANTEAFF
V: TRBV19

CDR3: CASSPRQGEAFF
V: TRBV18

CDR3: CASSPGRDHGYTF
V: TRBV18

CDR3: CASRNRAGAPLHF
V: TRBV27

CDR3: CASSVAGGVSGYGYTF
V: TRBV9

CDR3: CASSGTSGYNEQFF
V: TRBV7-9

CDR3: CASSGTGGANTGELFF
V: TRBV18

CDR3: CASRYRGQSTGELFF
V: TRBV6-5

CDR3: CASTVGVYTEAFF
V: TRBV7-9

CDR3: CASKFMSGISYNEQFF
V: TRBV5-1

CDR3: CASSEVGTGEAEAFF
V: TRBV6-1

CDR3: CASSSLGAEAFF
V: TRBV18

CDR3: CASSEEGGMKEKLFF
V: TRBV25-1

CDR3: CASSLGSGGDQPQHF
V: TRBV7-6

CDR3: CASSLAGDRGSRGNTIYF
V: TRBV7-9

CDR3: CSALNGGRAFF
V: TRBV20-1

CDR3: CASSPTPGGHTEAFF
V: TRBV18

CDR3: CASSFTDTQYF
V: TRBV7-6

CDR3: CASSLIGGARNTIYF
V: TRBV5-5

CDR3: CASSLEGTGNQPQHF
V: TRBV11-3

CDR3: CASSYGWLEQFF
V: TRBV6-2/TRBV6-3

CDR3: CASSSEPGTDTQYF
V: TRBV19

CDR3: CASSYGKTEAFF
V: TRBV6-5

CDR3: CASSPRDRSYEQYF
V: TRBV5-6

CDR3: CASSLHSPLHF
V: TRBV6-5

CDR3: CASSLLSPLHF
V: TRBV2

CDR3: CASSPTGAGDTQYF
V: TRBV19

CDR3: CSVEGGDNQPQHF
V: TRBV29-1

CDR3: CAALGQGRNQPQHF
V: TRBV24-1

CDR3: CAWSHRGLGESPLHF
V: TRBV30

CDR3: CASSLLAGGSTDTQYF
V: TRBV27

CDR3: CASSPSQGMNTEAFF
V: TRBV7-3

CDR3: CSVGREYNQPQHF
V: TRBV29-1

CDR3: CASSYQGSGNTIYF
V: TRBV11-3

CDR3: CASSYGTVGGYTF
V: TRBV6-5

CDR3: CASSPVGSGELFF
V: TRBV7-9

CDR3: CASREENGYTF
V: TRBV5-1

CDR3: CASSSLAGGRTGSYEQYF
V: TRBV27